Described below is a single T cell receptor (beta chain) sequence and its context. In the original workflow: It was from reference gene primer amplification that nucleated cell counts were estimated. Only in-frame clones appear in the TCRdb table, and some are missing; sequencing was by immunoSEQ multiplex PCR. V, J and clone size are taken as reported in that table, and D and trimming were inferred from the DNA itself. Seen here are 100,000 to 150,000 clones, about four fifths observed once, and the top ten hold about 4%. These data are taken from a study of blood T cell repertoires in COVID-19. Turning to the study itself: Whether acute or convalescent, the COVID-19 samples came from the United States, Italy and Spain.

What was sequenced was PBMCs or T cells enriched from blood (not recorded which). The receptor's source is a woman between 25 and 40 years old who had recovered from COVID-19.

The CDR3 is CASSLQGFGYTF. The DNA for the CDR3 is TGTGCCAGCAGTTTACAGGGGTTTGGCTACACCTTC. The genes are TRBV12-3 or TRBV12-4 and TRBJ1-2; D is perhaps TRBD1 (6 bases). Deletions cut 2 bases from V and 7 bases from J, with 8 bases between. The CDR3 runs 12 residues.